The 27 T cell receptor beta chains given below trace back to one sample, sequenced in a study of T cells in localized non-small cell lung cancer. Only in-frame clones appear in the TCRdb table, and some are missing; sequencing was by immunoSEQ multiplex PCR. The table has about 72,000 clones, 70% to 90% seen once; the top ten hold 13%. The source was peripheral blood, collected before any cancer treatment. These receptors were collected from a female donor aged 60 or older with stage I lung adenocarcinoma.

The genes are TRBV7-9 and TRBJ2-7; D could derive from TRBD1 or TRBD2 (5 bases each). The CDR3 totals 13 residues. Germline assignment: CDR1 SEHNR and CDR2 FQNEAQ (reference sequence). V was pared by 2 bases and J by 7 bases, with 12 bases between. DNA of the CDR3: TGTGCCAGCAGCTTAATCGGGGCAGGAGAGCAGTACTTC. Translation: CASSLIGAGEQYF. The full variable domain, its missing parts supplied by reference TRBV7-9 and TRBJ2-7, is DTGVSQNPRHKITKRGQNVTFRCDPISEHNRLYWYRQTLGQGPEFLTYFQNEAQLEKSRLLSDRFSAERPKGSFSTLEIQRTEQGDSAMYLCASSLIGAGEQYFGPGTRLTVT.

This clone was recorded at least ten times. V and J are TRBV7-9 and TRBJ2-1; TRBD1 aligns across 8 bases. Germline V gene data show CDR1 as SEHNR and CDR2 as FQNEAQ (reference sequence). The CDR3 extends over 15 amino acids. Trimming took 5 bases from V and 2 from J; bases not matched to a gene: 5. The CDR3 nucleotides are TGTGCCAGCAGCGACCGGGACAGGCCCTACAATGAGCAGTTCTTC. As protein: CASSDRDRPYNEQFF.

The chain joins TRBV5-1 to TRBJ2-1; a possible D gene is TRBD1 (6 bases). The V and J ends lost 1 base and 1 base respectively, with 15 bases between them. The CDR3 sequence is 17 residues long. CDR1 and CDR2 from the germline V gene are SGHRS and YFSETQ. The CDR3 here is CASSLIPPGQSYNEQFF. CDR3 DNA: TGCGCCAGCAGCTTGATCCCTCCTGGACAGTCCTACAATGAGCAGTTCTTC.

The chain carries TRBV18 and TRBJ1-5; D gene ambiguous. Trimming removed 6 bases at V and 4 bases at J, with 16 bases between. The CDR3 extends over 15 amino acids. Germline CDR1 and CDR2: KGHSH and LQKENI. The CDR3 reads CASSAVETKNQPQHF. As DNA, the CDR3 is TGTGCCAGCTCTGCAGTCGAGACAAAAAATCAGCCCCAGCATTTT.

The chain employs TRBV5-5 and TRBJ2-3; weak D call: TRBD1 (6 bases). CDR3 length: 16 residues. V lost 4 bases and J lost 2, with 17 bases in between. Germline values: CDR1 SGHKS, CDR2 YYEKEE (reference sequence). This chain's CDR3 is CASSPHGDRPTDTQYF. The CDR3 DNA reads as TGTGCCAGCAGCCCTCATGGTGACAGGCCCACAGATACGCAGTATTTT.

The DNA of the CDR3 is TGTGCCAGCTCACTCTTTGATCAGCCCCAGCATTTT. Its translation: CASSLFDQPQHF. This chain links TRBV18 with TRBJ1-5; D ambiguous. V was cut by 4 bases and J by 5 bases, with 6 bases left in between. Germline loops: CDR1 KGHSH, CDR2 LQKENI. The length of the CDR3 is 12 residues. The full variable domain, its missing parts supplied by reference TRBV18 and TRBJ1-5, is NAGVMQNPRHLVRRRGQEARLRCSPMKGHSHVYWYRQLPEEGLKFMVYLQKENIIDESGMPKERFSAEFPKEGPSILRIQQVVRGDSAAYFCASSLFDQPQHFGDGTRLSIL.

This sequence joins TRBV29-1 and TRBJ2-7, with D perhaps TRBD2 (6 bases). Trimming took off 2 bases at V and 3 bases at J, with 20 bases between the two ends. There are 16 residues in the CDR3. CDR1 is SQVTM, CDR2 ANQGSEA, per germline. The CDR3 sequence: CSVEKGGVRGVYEQYF. The CDR3 DNA follows: TGCAGCGTTGAAAAGGGCGGGGTGAGAGGGGTCTACGAGCAGTACTTC.

The chain recombines TRBV7-3 with TRBJ2-1, with a possible D match to TRBD1 (5 bases). Looked up from germline, CDR1 is SGHTA and CDR2 is FQGTGA. The CDR3 loop spans 15 amino acids. The V gene lost 5 bases and the J gene lost 7 bases, with 18 bases spanning the gap. The CDR3 is CASSTGRAGWNEQFF. CDR3 in DNA: TGTGCCAGCAGCACAGGCCGGGCTGGTTGGAATGAGCAGTTCTTC.

This clone occurred a few times. The J gene is TRBJ1-4, the V gene TRBV19, with D possibly being TRBD1 (5 bases). V was shortened by 9 bases and J by 0 bases, with 17 bases between the two germline ends. CDR1 is LNHDA and CDR2 is SQIVND in the germline V gene (reference sequence). This CDR3 is 16 amino acids long. CDR3 sequence reads: CASRGGRRTTNEKLFF. The CDR3 coding sequence is TGTGCCAGCCGTGGGGGGAGACGAACAACTAATGAAAAACTGTTTTTT.

The chain links TRBV9 to TRBJ2-1, with 15 bases identical to TRBD2. Germline CDR1 and CDR2: SGDLS and YYNGEE. The CDR3 loop spans 16 amino acids. V lost 2 bases to trimming and J lost 7 bases; unmatched junction nucleotides: 4. The CDR3 DNA reads as TGTGCCAGCAGCGTGCGGACTAGCGGGAGGGGAAATGAGCAGTTCTTC. Protein sequence: CASSVRTSGRGNEQFF.

This chain connects TRBV18 to TRBJ2-2; the match to TRBD1 covers 7 bases. Unmatched junction bases numbered 5, after V lost 3 bases and J lost 1 base. This CDR3 contains 16 residues. Germline CDR1 reads KGHSH; CDR2 reads LQKENI. CDR3 bases: TGTGCCAGCTCACCCCGGACAGGCCTGAACACCGGGGAGCTGTTTTTT. Amino acids: CASSPRTGLNTGELFF.

The chain is built from TRBV15 and TRBJ1-2; tentatively, D is TRBD1 (6 bases). Per the germline V gene, CDR1 is LNHNV and CDR2 is YYDKDF (reference sequence). The CDR3 consists of 14 residues. Trimming left V 0 bases short and J 3 bases short, with 8 bases between. CDR3 nucleotides: TGTGCCACCAGCAGAGATTCAGGGGACTATGGCTACACCTTC. This sequence encodes CATSRDSGDYGYTF.

The chain couples TRBV7-3 to TRBJ2-5; D may match TRBD1 or TRBD2 (5 bases each). CDR1 and CDR2 (germline): SGHTA, FQGTGA. The CDR3 spans 16 residues. Trimming removed 1 base from V and 1 base from J, with 13 bases in between. The CDR3 DNA sequence: TGTGCCAGCAGCTTAAGGGGACCAGGCATCCAAGAGACCCAGTACTTC. Protein sequence: CASSLRGPGIQETQYF.

The rearrangement uses TRBV9 and TRBJ2-7; no firm D call. This CDR3 has 12 amino acids. The V gene lost 4 bases and the J gene lost 0 bases, with 5 bases spanning the gap. Germline assignment: CDR1 SGDLS and CDR2 YYNGEE. For the CDR3, the DNA is TGTGCCAGCAGCACGAGCTCCTACGAGCAGTACTTC. Translated, it gives CASSTSSYEQYF. Based on the CDR3 plus reference TRBV9 and TRBJ2-7, the full variable domain is DSGVTQTPKHLITATGQRVTLRCSPRSGDLSVYWYQQSLDQGLQFLIQYYNGEERAKGNILERFSAQQFPDLHSELNLSSLELGDSALYFCASSTSSYEQYFGPGTRLTVT.

CDR3 sequence: CASRRRPSGTGELFF. The CDR3, as DNA: TGTGCCAGCAGGCGACGACCCTCGGGGACCGGGGAGCTGTTTTTT. The V gene is TRBV6-5, the J gene TRBJ2-2, with D possibly matching TRBD2 (5 bases). This CDR3 comprises 15 residues. Germline V gene lookup returns CDR1 MNHEY and CDR2 SVGAGI. Deletions cut 6 bases from V and 5 bases from J, with 16 bases between.

The rearrangement links TRBV7-3 to TRBJ2-2, with D possibly being TRBD1 (6 bases). The CDR3 is 14 residues long. Germline CDR1 SGHTA, CDR2 FQGTGA. V was trimmed by 5 bases and J by 6 bases, leaving 13 bases between them. As DNA, the CDR3 is TGTGCCAGCAGCGCACAGGGTAGCTCCGGGGAGCTGTTTTTT. This translates into CASSAQGSSGELFF.

The rearrangement uses TRBV9 and TRBJ2-2; D uncertain. V was clipped by 6 bases and J by 5 bases, with 17 bases between them. CDR1 and CDR2 (germline): SGDLS, YYNGEE. CDR3 length: 15 amino acids. CDR3 loop: CASTPELPRTGELFF. CDR3 nucleotide sequence: TGTGCCAGCACCCCGGAGCTACCGCGGACCGGGGAGCTGTTTTTT.

The V gene is TRBV6-6, the J gene TRBJ1-5, with D possibly matching TRBD1 (5 bases). CDR1 is MNHNY and CDR2 is SVGAGI in the germline V gene (reference sequence). V lost 5 bases, J lost 3 bases, and 14 bases lay in between. CDR3 length: 15 amino acids. CDR3 in DNA: TGTGCCAGCAGTAGTTTCCAGGGAGACAATCAGCCCCAGCATTTT. Protein: CASSSFQGDNQPQHF.

V is TRBV7-9 and J is TRBJ2-6; D is ambiguous. CDR1 is SEHNR, CDR2 FQNEAQ, per germline (reference sequence). V lost 5 bases and J lost 1, with 6 bases in between. The CDR3 consists of 14 residues. The CDR3 DNA reads TGTGCCAGCAGCGGCGAATCTGGGGCCAACGTCCTGACTTTC. Translated, it gives CASSGESGANVLTF.

The chain combines TRBV7-8 with TRBJ2-7; maybe TRBD2 (6 bases). Trimming left V 5 bases short and J 3 bases short, with 17 bases between. The CDR3 consists of 15 residues. Per germline, CDR1 SGHVS and CDR2 FQNEAQ. CDR3 amino acids: CASSLSGLEHYEQYF. CDR3 nucleotides: TGTGCCAGCAGCCTCTCGGGACTGGAACACTACGAGCAGTACTTC.

This chain connects TRBV19 to TRBJ1-2, with D unclear. V was clipped by 4 bases and J by 4 bases, with 13 bases between them. This CDR3 is 14 amino acids long. In germline, CDR1 is LNHDA, CDR2 SQIVND (reference sequence). CDR3 bases: TGTGCCAGTAGTAGAAGGGTGGAAACCTATGGCTACACCTTC. Translating it yields CASSRRVETYGYTF.

The V and J genes are TRBV2 and TRBJ1-5; D perhaps matches TRBD1 (5 bases). The CDR3 is made up of 12 amino acids. CDR1 and CDR2 from the germline V gene are SNHLY and FYNNEI. The V and J ends lost 6 bases and 6 bases respectively, with 9 bases between them. The CDR3 sequence is CASSADIQPQHF. The CDR3 DNA is TGTGCCAGCAGCGCGGACATTCAGCCCCAGCATTTT.

The chain is built from TRBV19 and TRBJ1-5; D is uncertain. The germline gives CDR1 LNHDA, CDR2 SQIVND (reference sequence). Trimming took 11 bases from V and 0 from J, leaving 14 bases between them. The CDR3 is made up of 14 amino acids. CDR3 region: CASERRASNQPQHF. CDR3 sequence (DNA): TGTGCCTCCGAAAGGAGGGCTAGCAATCAGCCCCAGCATTTT.

This chain uses TRBV19 with TRBJ1-2; TRBD1 aligns across 7 bases. The length of the CDR3 is 14 residues. V gave up 5 bases and J gave up 4 bases; unmatched junction bases: 7. Germline CDR1 and CDR2: LNHDA and SQIVND (reference sequence). The CDR3 region is CASSGQAYGYGYTF. CDR3 bases: TGTGCCAGTAGTGGACAGGCCTATGGCTATGGCTACACCTTC.

This chain connects TRBV6-6 to TRBJ1-2; D gene unclear. The CDR3 contains 13 residues. V was shortened by 6 bases and J by 0 bases, with 8 bases between the two germline ends. CDR1 and CDR2 (germline): MNHNY, SVGAGI (reference sequence). The CDR3 loop is CASSPEANYGYTF. The CDR3 DNA follows: TGTGCCAGCAGCCCTGAAGCTAACTATGGCTACACCTTC.

This rearrangement joins TRBV6-4 to TRBJ1-5; tentatively, D is TRBD1 (6 bases). Germline lookup yields CDR1 MRHNA and CDR2 SNTAGT. V was cut by 6 bases and J by 7 bases, with 13 bases left in between. This CDR3 region has 13 residues. CDR3 amino acids: CASSLQGGQPQHF. CDR3 sequence (DNA): TGTGCCAGCAGCTTACAGGGAGGCCAGCCCCAGCATTTT.

The gene calls are TRBV6-5 and TRBJ1-3, with unresolved D. The CDR3 length is 15 residues. The V end lost 6 bases, the J end lost 2 bases, and 14 bases lay between the germline ends. CDR1 is MNHEY, CDR2 SVGAGI, per germline. This CDR3 is CASSARTGTGNTIYF. In DNA form, the CDR3 reads TGTGCCAGCAGCGCCAGGACGGGGACTGGAAACACCATATATTTT.